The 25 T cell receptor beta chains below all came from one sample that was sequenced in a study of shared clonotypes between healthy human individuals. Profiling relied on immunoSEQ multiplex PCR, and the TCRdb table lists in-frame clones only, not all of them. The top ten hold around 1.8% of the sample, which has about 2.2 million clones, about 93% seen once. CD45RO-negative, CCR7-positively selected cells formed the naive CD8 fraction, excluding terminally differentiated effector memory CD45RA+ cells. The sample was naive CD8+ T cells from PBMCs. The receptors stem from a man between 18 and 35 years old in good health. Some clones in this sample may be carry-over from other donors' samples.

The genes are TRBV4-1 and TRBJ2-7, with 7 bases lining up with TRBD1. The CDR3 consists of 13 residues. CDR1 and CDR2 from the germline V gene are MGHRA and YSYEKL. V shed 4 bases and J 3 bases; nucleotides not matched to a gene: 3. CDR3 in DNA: TGCGCCAGCAGCCTCGGGACAGTCTACGAGCAGTACTTC. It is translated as CASSLGTVYEQYF.

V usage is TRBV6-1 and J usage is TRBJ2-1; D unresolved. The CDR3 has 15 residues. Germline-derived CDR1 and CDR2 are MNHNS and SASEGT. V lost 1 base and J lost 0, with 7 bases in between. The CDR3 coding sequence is TGTGCCAGCAGTGAAGTGGTCAGCTCCTACAATGAGCAGTTCTTC. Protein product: CASSEVVSSYNEQFF.

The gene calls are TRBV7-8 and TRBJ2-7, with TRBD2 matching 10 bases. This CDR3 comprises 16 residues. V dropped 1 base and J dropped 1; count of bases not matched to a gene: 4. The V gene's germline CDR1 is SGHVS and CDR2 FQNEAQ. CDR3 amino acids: CASSLVSSGGSYEQYF. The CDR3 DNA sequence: TGTGCCAGCAGCTTAGTATCTAGCGGGGGTTCCTACGAGCAGTACTTC.

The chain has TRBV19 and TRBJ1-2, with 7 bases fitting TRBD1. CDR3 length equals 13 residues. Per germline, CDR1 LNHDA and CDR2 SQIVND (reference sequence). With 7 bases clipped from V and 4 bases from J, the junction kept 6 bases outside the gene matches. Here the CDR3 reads CASNPGGIYGYTF. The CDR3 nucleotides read TGTGCCAGTAACCCAGGGGGAATCTATGGCTACACCTTC.

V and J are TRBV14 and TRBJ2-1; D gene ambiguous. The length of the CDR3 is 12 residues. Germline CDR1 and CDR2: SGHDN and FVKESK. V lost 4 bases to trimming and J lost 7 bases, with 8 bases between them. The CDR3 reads CASSPRTNEQFF. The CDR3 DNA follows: TGTGCCAGCAGCCCTAGGACGAATGAGCAGTTCTTC.

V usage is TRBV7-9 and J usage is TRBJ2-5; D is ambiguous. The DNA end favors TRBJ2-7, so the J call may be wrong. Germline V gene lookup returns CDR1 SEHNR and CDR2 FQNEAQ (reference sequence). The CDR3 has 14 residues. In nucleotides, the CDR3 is TGTGCCAGCAGCTTAGCGCACAGTTGGTACGAGCAGTACTTC. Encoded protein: CASSLAHSWYEQYF.

This chain's CDR3 is CGAVLNYEQYF. CDR3 bases: TGCGGTGCGGTCCTGAACTACGAGCAGTACTTC. V and J are TRBV29-1 and TRBJ2-5; D gene uncertain. TRBJ2-7 matches the DNA end more closely, so the J call is doubtful. The CDR3 contains 11 residues. The V gene's germline CDR1 is SQVTM and CDR2 ANQGSEA.

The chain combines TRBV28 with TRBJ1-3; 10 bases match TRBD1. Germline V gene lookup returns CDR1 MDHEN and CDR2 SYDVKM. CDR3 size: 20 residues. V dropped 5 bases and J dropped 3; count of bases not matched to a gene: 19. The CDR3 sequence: CASSTKNPGQGFRFGNTIYF. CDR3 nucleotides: TGTGCCAGCAGTACTAAAAATCCGGGACAGGGGTTTCGATTTGGAAACACCATATATTTT.

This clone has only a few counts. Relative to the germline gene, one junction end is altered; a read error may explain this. This CDR3 reads CASKGTITNTGELFF. As DNA, the CDR3 is TGCGCCAGCAAGGGGACAATAACGAATACCGGGGAGCTGTTTTTT. The chain uses TRBV4-3 and TRBJ2-2; perhaps TRBD1 as D (6 bases). Germline values: CDR1 LGHNA, CDR2 YSLEER. The CDR3 covers 15 residues.

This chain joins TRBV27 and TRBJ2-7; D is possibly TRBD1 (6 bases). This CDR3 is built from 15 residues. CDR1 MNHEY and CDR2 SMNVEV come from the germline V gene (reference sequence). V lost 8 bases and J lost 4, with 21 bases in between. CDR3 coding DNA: TGTGCCAGCGGGGTTGTCGGGGACACTGCTTACGAGCAGTACTTC. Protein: CASGVVGDTAYEQYF.

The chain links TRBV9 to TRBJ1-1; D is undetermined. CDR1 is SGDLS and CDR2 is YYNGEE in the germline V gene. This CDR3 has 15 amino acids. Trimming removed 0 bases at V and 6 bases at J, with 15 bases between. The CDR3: CASSVEDGLLPEAFF. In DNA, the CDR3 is TGTGCCAGCAGCGTAGAGGACGGACTTCTCCCTGAAGCTTTCTTT.

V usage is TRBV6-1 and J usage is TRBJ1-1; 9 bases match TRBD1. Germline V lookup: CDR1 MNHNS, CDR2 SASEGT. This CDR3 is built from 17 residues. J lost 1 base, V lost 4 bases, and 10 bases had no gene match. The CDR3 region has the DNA TGTGCCAGCAGTGCCCCGGGACAGGGAAGTAGGAACACTGAAGCTTTCTTT. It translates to CASSAPGQGSRNTEAFF.

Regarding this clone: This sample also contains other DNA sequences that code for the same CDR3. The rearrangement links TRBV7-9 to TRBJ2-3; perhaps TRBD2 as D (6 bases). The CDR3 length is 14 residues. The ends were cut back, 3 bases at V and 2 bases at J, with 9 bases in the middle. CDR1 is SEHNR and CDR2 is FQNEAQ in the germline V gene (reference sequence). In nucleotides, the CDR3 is TGTGCCAGCAGCTTGGGCGGGATCACAGATACGCAGTATTTT. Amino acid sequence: CASSLGGITDTQYF. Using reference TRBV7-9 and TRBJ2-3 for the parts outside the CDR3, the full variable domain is DTGVSQNPRHKITKRGQNVTFRCDPISEHNRLYWYRQTLGQGPEFLTYFQNEAQLEKSRLLSDRFSAERPKGSFSTLEIQRTEQGDSAMYLCASSLGGITDTQYFGPGTRLTVL.

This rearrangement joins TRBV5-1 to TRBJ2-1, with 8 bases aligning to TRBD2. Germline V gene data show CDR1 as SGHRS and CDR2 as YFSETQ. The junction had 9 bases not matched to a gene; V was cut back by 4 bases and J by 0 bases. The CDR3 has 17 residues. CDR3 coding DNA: TGCGCCAGCAGCCTCCACCAACTAGCGGCCTCCTACAATGAGCAGTTCTTC. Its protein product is CASSLHQLAASYNEQFF.

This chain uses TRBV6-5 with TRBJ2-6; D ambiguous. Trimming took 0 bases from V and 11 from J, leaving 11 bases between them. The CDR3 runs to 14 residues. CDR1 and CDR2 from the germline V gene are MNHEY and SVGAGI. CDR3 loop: CASSYSGGSDVLTF. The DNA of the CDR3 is TGTGCCAGCAGTTACTCGGGCGGATCTGACGTCCTGACTTTC.

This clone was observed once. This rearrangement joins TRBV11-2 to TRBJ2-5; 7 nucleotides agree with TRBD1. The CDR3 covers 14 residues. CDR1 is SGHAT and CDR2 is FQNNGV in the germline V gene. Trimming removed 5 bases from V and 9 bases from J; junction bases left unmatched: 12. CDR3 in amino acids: CASSLEQGHGAQYF. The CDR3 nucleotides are TGTGCCAGCAGCCTTGAACAGGGGCATGGGGCCCAGTACTTC.

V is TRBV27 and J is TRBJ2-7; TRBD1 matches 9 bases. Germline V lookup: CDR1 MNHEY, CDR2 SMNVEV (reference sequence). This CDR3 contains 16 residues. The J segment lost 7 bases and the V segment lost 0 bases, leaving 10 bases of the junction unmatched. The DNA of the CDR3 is TGTGCCAGCAGTTTATCGCCCGGGACAGGGAGGGTAGAGCAGTACTTC. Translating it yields CASSLSPGTGRVEQYF.

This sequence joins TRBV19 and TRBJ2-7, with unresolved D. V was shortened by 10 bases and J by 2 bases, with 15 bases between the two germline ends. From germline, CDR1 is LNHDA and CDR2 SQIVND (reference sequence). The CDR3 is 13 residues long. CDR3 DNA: TGTGCCACAGTTGGAGACACTGCCTACGAGCAGTACTTC. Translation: CATVGDTAYEQYF.

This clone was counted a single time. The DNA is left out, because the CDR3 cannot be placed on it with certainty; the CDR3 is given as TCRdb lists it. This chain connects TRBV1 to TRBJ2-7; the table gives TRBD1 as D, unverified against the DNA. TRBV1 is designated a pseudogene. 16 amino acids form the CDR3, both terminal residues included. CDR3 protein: CTSSQDWGTGALEQYF.

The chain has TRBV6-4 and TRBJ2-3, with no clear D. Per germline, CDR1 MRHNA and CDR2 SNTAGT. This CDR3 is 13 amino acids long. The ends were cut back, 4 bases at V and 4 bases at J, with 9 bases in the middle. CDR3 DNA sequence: TGTGCCAGCAGTGTGACAAGGGCAGATACGCAGTATTTT. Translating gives CASSVTRADTQYF.

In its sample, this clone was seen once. The chain's CDR3 is CSVAISRGTATDTQYF. As DNA, the CDR3 is TGCAGCGTCGCCATCTCCCGGGGGACGGCTACAGATACGCAGTATTTT. This rearrangement joins TRBV29-1 to TRBJ2-3; the D gene is possibly TRBD2 (6 bases). The CDR3 totals 16 residues. V was trimmed by 6 bases and J by 3 bases, leaving 22 bases between them. Germline assignment: CDR1 SQVTM and CDR2 ANQGSEA.

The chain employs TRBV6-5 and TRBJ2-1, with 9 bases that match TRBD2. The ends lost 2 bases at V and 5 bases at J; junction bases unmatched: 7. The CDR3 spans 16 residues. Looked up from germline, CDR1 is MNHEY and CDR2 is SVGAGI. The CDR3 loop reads CASSYLPAGGDNEQFF. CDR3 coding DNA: TGTGCCAGCAGTTACCTCCCGGCGGGAGGGGACAATGAGCAGTTCTTC.

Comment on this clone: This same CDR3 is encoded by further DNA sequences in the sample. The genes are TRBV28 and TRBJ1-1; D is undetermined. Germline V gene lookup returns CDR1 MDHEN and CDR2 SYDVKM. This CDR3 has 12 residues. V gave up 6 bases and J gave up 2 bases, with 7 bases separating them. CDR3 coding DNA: TGTGCCAGCAGCAGAATTAACACTGAAGCTTTCTTT. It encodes CASSRINTEAFF.

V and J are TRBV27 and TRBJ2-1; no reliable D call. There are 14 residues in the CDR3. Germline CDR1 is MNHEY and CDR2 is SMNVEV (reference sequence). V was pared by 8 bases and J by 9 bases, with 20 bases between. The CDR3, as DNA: TGTGCCAGCTGCCGAGACGGGCGTTGTGTTGAGCAGTTCTTC. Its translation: CASCRDGRCVEQFF.

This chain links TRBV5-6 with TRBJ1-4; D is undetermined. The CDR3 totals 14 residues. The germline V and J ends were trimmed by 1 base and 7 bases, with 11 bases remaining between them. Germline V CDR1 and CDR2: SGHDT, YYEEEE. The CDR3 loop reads CASSLFQTGEKLFF. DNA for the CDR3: TGTGCCAGCAGCTTGTTTCAGACCGGTGAAAAACTGTTTTTT.